One and the same sample provided the 4 T cell receptor beta chains below, sequenced in a study of cytomegalovirus exposure and HLA in healthy donors. Amplification used 60 Vbeta primers and 13 Jbeta primers. Method: immunoSEQ multiplex PCR; TCRdb's copy keeps in-frame clones and lacks some. The sample carries about 150,000 clones, 60% to 80% recorded once. The sample comprised PBMCs. The receptors stem from a woman aged 45-60 years in good health and CMV-seropositive.

V and J are TRBV12-5 and TRBJ1-3; 8 bases map to TRBD1. Germline CDR1 LGHNT, CDR2 FRNRAP. With V trimmed by 4 bases and J by 4 bases, 6 bases remained unmatched. The CDR3 sequence is 15 residues long. CDR3 sequence reads: CASGSQGVRGNTIYF. CDR3 sequence (DNA): TGTGCTAGTGGTTCACAGGGGGTGAGAGGAAACACCATATATTTT.

This sequence joins TRBV9 and TRBJ1-3, with D unresolved. V was trimmed by 4 bases and J by 6 bases, leaving 23 bases between them. Germline CDR1 SGDLS, CDR2 YYNGEE. The CDR3 is 17 amino acids. CDR3 region: CASSPSRRLDEENTIYF. In nucleotides, the CDR3 is TGTGCCAGCAGCCCCTCCAGGAGGTTAGATGAGGAAAACACCATATATTTT. The entire variable domain, with the rest obtained from reference TRBV9 and TRBJ1-3, is as follows: DSGVTQTPKHLITATGQRVTLRCSPRSGDLSVYWYQQSLDQGLQFLIQYYNGEERAKGNILERFSAQQFPDLHSELNLSSLELGDSALYFCASSPSRRLDEENTIYFGEGSWLTVV.

This clone was detected many times. In nucleotides, the CDR3 is TGTGCCAGCAGTGACGCTAGCGGGGCCTACAATGAGCAGTTCTTC. Its translation: CASSDASGAYNEQFF. This sequence joins TRBV6-4 and TRBJ2-1; 9 positions match TRBD2. The V and J ends lost 2 bases and 2 bases, in that order; junction bases with no gene match: 1. The CDR3 spans 15 residues. Germline CDR1 reads MRHNA; CDR2 reads SNTAGT.

This clone was counted a few times. The chain combines TRBV4-2 with TRBJ1-6; D perhaps matches TRBD1 (6 bases). Trimming cost V 5 bases and J 7 bases, with 12 bases left between them. The germline V gene has CDR1 LGHNA and CDR2 YNFKEQ. The CDR3 totals 14 residues. The DNA for the CDR3 is TGTGCCAGCAGCACCCAACAGGGAAATTCACCCCTCCACTTT. Translated: CASSTQQGNSPLHF.